The subject of this entry is one T cell receptor beta chain. The target antigen is unknown. The source of the sample is a study of beta chain features in type 1 diabetes. Findings of the study overall: Shorter TCRB CDR3s, moderately but significantly so, marked every one of the four CD4+ subsets in Type 1 diabetes patients. Among patients, naive, central memory and Treg TCRB repertoires appeared more similar than among healthy donors. The cDNA sequencing approach could over-represent high-TCR-expressing cells.

TCRB transcripts that were expressed got sequenced, as all of the isolated RNA had been reverse transcribed. Clones were sequenced by immunoSEQ multiplex PCR, and TCRdb holds only the in-frame ones, with some missing. The top ten hold roughly 1.7% of the sample, which has tens of thousands of clones, 66% seen once. The length of the CDR3 is 14 residues. V dropped 6 bases and J dropped 0 bases, with 10 bases sitting between them. CDR1 and CDR2 from the germline V gene are ENHRY and SYGVKD. Sequencing input: Tregs from blood. This chain connects TRBV10-3 to TRBJ2-3, with D possibly matching TRBD2 (5 bases). The sequence was obtained from a man aged 25 to 45 with type 1 diabetes. Some clones in this sample may be carry-over from other donors' samples. CDR3 sequence reads: CAIRRRTSTDTQYF. In DNA form, the CDR3 reads TGTGCCATCAGACGGCGGACTAGCACAGATACGCAGTATTTT.